This T cell receptor beta chain comes out of a study of patients and donors after allogeneic stem cell transplantation (dated by TCRdb to 2019 to 2021). Germline trimming amounts to 5 bases on V and 5 bases on J, with 7 as the count of junction bases outside the gene matches. Its CDR3 holds 15 amino acids, cysteine through phenylalanine. The retained sequence is limited to the CDR3, 45 bases, with the frame set at the first base. CDR1 and CDR2 were assigned from the germline V gene (reference sequence) as SEHNR and FQNEAQ. Comment on this clonotype: No cognate antigen has been identified for it. No much larger clonotype is one base removed from it; base qualities were not supplied.

Library creation used RT-PCR. Sequenced using a NextSeq 550. TCRdb cleaned the public reads at Q25 with fastp, built clones with MiXCR and kept in-frame beta chains. Each CDR3 protein appears once, grouped with its most common genes and DNA. The sample table shows 150,000 to 200,000 distinct CDR3 sequences, and roughly 24% are seen once. The biggest ten clones account for 26% of the sample. The TCR comes from a human donor who was either an allogeneic HSCT recipient or a stem cell or donor lymphocyte infusion donor (not recorded which). It is not recorded whose cells these are; they may come from a transplant donor. Material: blood, either unsorted or a sorted T cell fraction (not recorded which). This receptor chain uses TRBV7-9 and TRBJ2-1, with 9 bases in between that match TRBD2. The bases are TGTGCCAGCAGCACTGGACTAGCGAATAACAATGAGCAGTTCTTC. This codes for CASSTGLANNNEQFF.